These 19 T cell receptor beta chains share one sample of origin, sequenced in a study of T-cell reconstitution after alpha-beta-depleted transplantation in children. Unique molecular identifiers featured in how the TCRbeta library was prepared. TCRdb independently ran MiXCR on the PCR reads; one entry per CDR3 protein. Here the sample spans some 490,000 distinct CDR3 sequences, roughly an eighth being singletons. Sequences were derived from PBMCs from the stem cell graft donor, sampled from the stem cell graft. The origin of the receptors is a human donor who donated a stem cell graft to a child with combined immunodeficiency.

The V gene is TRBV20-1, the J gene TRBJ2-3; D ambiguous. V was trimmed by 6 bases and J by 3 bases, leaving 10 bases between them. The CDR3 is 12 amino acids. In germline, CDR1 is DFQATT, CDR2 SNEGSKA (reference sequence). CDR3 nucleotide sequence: TGCAGTGCCCAAGGGCAGACAGATACGCAGTATTTT. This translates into CSAQGQTDTQYF.

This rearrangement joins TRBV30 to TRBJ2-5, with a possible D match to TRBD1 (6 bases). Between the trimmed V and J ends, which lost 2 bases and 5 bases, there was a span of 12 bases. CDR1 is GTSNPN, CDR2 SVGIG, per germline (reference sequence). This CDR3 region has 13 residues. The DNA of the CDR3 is TGTGCCTGGAGTACCGGGACACGTGAGACCCAGTACTTC. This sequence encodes CAWSTGTRETQYF.

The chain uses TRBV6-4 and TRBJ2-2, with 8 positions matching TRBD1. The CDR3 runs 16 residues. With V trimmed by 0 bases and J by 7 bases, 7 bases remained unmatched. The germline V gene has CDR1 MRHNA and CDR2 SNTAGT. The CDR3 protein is CASSDSPDRADGELFF. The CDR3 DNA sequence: TGTGCCAGCAGTGACTCCCCGGACAGGGCGGACGGGGAGCTGTTTTTT.

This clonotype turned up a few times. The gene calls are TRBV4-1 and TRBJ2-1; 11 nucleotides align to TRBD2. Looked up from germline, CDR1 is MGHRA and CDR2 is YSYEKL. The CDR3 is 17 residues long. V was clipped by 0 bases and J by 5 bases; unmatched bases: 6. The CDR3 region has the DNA TGCGCCAGCAGCCAAGAGGGACTAGCGGCAGTACACAATGAGCAGTTCTTC. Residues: CASSQEGLAAVHNEQFF.

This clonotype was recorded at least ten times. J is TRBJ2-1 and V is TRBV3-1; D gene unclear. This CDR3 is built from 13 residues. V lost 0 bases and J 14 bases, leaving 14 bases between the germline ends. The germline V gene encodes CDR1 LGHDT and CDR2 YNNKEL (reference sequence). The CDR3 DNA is TGTGCCAGCAGCCAAGATCGTAGTTCCAGCGAGTTCTTC. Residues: CASSQDRSSSEFF.

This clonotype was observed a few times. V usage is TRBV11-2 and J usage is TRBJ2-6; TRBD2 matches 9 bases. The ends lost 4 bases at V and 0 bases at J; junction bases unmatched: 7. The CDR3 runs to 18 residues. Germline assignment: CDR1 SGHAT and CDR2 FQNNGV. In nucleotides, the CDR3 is TGTGCCAGCAGCTCCTCTAGCGGGATCGCCTCTGGGGCCAACGTCCTGACTTTC. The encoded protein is CASSSSSGIASGANVLTF.

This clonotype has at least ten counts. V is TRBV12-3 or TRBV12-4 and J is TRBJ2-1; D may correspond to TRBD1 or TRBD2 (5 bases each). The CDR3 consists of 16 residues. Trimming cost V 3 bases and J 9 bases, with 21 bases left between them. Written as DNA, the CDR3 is TGTGCCAGCAGTTTCGCCGGGACCGCCGTCACGGTTGAGCAGTTCTTC. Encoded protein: CASSFAGTAVTVEQFF.

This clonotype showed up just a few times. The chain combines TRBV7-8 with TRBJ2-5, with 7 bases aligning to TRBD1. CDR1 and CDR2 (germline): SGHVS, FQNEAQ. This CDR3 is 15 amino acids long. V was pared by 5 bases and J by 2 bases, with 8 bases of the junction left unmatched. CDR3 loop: CASSPGQKLQETQYF. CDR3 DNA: TGTGCCAGCAGCCCGGGACAGAAATTACAAGAGACCCAGTACTTC.

In DNA form, the CDR3 reads TGCAGTGCTAGTAACAGGGGCCCCGCCACCTACGAGCAGTACTTC. Its translation is CSASNRGPATYEQYF. The rearrangement joins TRBV20-1 to TRBJ2-7; 7 bases line up with TRBD1. Germline V gene lookup returns CDR1 DFQATT and CDR2 SNEGSKA (reference sequence). The CDR3 runs to 15 residues. Losses at the gene ends were 3 bases for V and 2 bases for J; bases not matched to a gene: 10.

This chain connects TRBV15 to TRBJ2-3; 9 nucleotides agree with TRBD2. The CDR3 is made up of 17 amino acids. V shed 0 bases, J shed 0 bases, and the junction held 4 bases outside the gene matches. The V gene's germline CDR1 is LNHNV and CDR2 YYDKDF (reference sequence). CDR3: CATSRDLTSGSTDTQYF. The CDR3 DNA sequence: TGTGCCACCAGCAGAGATCTGACTAGCGGTAGCACAGATACGCAGTATTTT.

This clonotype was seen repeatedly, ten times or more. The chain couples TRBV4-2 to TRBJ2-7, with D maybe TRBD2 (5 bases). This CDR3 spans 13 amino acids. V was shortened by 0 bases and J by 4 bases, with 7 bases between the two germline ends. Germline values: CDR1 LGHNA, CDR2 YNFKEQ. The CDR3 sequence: CASSQEAGYEQYF. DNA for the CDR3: TGTGCCAGCAGCCAAGAGGCGGGTTACGAGCAGTACTTC.

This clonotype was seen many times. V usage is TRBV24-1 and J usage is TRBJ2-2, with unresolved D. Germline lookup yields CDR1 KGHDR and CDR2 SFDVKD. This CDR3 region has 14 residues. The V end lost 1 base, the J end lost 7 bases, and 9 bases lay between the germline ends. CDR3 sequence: CATSDFNTHGELFF. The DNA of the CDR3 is TGTGCCACCAGTGATTTCAACACCCACGGGGAGCTGTTTTTT.

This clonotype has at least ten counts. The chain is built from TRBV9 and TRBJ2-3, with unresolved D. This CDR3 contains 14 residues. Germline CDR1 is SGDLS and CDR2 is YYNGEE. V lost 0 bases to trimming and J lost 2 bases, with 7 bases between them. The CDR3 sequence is CASSVASHTDTQYF. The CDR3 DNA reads TGTGCCAGCAGCGTAGCTAGTCACACAGATACGCAGTATTTT.

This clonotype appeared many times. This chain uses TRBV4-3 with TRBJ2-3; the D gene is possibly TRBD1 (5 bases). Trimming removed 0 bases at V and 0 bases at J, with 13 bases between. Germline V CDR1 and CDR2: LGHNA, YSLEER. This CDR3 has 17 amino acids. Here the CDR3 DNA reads TGCGCCAGCAGCCAAGATAGAAAGGGGCTCAGCACAGATACGCAGTATTTT. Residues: CASSQDRKGLSTDTQYF.

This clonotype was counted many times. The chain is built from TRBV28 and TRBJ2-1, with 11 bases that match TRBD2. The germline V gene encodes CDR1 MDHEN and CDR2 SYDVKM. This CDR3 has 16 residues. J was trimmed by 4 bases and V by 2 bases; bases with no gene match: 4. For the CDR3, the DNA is TGTGCCAGCAGTTTAGCTAGCGGGGGGCTGTACAATGAGCAGTTCTTC. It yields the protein CASSLASGGLYNEQFF.

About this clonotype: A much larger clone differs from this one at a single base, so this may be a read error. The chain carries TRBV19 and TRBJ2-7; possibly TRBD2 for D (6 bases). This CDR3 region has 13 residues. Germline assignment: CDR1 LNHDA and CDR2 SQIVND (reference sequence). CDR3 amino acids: CGSSIAGPGEQYF. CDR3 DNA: TGTGGCAGTAGTATCGCGGGGCCGGGAGAGCAGTACTTC.

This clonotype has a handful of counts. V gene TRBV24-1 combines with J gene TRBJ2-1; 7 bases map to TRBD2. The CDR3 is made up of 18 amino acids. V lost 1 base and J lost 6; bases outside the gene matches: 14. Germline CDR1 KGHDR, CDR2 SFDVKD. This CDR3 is CATSDFGGSGILGNEQFF. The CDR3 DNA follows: TGTGCCACCAGTGATTTCGGGGGGTCCGGAATCCTGGGCAATGAGCAGTTCTTC.

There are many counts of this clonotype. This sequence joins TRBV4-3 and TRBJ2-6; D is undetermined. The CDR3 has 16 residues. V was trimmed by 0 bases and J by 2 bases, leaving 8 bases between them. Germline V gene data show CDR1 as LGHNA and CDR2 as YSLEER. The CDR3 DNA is TGCGCCAGCAGCCAAGATATCCAGGCTGGGGCCAACGTCCTGACTTTC. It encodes CASSQDIQAGANVLTF.

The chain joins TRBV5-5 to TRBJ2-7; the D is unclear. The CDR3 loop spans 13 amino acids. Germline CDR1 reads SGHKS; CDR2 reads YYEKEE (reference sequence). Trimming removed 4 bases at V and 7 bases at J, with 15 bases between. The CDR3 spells CASSPHSPSEQYF. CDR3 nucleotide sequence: TGTGCCAGCAGCCCACATTCGCCGTCTGAGCAGTACTTC.